This T cell receptor (beta chain) was recorded in a study of T cells in Graves' hyperthyroidism and ophthalmopathy. Germline-derived CDR1 and CDR2 are SGDLS and YYNGEE. The CDR3 length is 16 residues. J lost 2 bases, V lost 2 bases, and 6 bases had no gene match. RNA transcripts provided the source from which TCR beta CDR3 regions were amplified. TCR CDR3 regions were first amplified by RT-PCR with HTBI primers. One entry per CDR3 protein results from TCRdb running MiXCR on the multiplex PCR reads. The data hold roughly 400,000 distinct CDR3 sequences, with about 14% observed a single time. The origin of this receptor is a man in his forties or fifties with Graves' ophthalmopathy. Sequenced material: blood. V usage is TRBV9 and J usage is TRBJ2-1, with 8 bases identical to TRBD2. The CDR3: CASSVGAGVPYNEQFF. The CDR3, as DNA: TGTGCCAGCAGCGTTGGAGCGGGAGTACCCTACAATGAGCAGTTCTTC.